The 27 T cell receptor beta chains reported below all come from one sample, sequenced in a study of T cell responses to AZD1222 COVID-19 vaccine. Clones were sequenced by immunoSEQ multiplex PCR, and TCRdb holds only the in-frame ones, with some missing. The data show around 130,000 clones, with around 94% seen just once and 6.6% held by the top ten. Sequenced material: peripheral blood, taken on day 0 of AZD1222 vaccination. Source of these receptors: an adult in good health.

The gene calls are TRBV4-1 and TRBJ2-1; D is undetermined. The CDR3 covers 17 residues. Germline CDR1 reads MGHRA; CDR2 reads YSYEKL. V lost 0 bases, J lost 0 bases, and 12 bases lay in between. CDR3: CASSQDQLAASYNEQFF. The CDR3 nucleotides are TGCGCCAGCAGCCAAGATCAGTTGGCGGCCTCCTACAATGAGCAGTTCTTC.

The chain carries TRBV25-1 and TRBJ1-5; D might be TRBD1 (5 bases). Germline CDR1 is MGHDK and CDR2 is SYGVNS. Trimming removed 3 bases from V and 8 bases from J, with 17 bases in between. This CDR3 comprises 15 residues. The chain's CDR3 is CASSEGGRDFEPQHF. The CDR3 DNA sequence: TGTGCCAGCAGTGAGGGAGGCAGGGATTTTGAGCCCCAGCATTTT.

The genes are TRBV2 and TRBJ2-5, with a tentative D call TRBD1 (6 bases). V was shortened by 11 bases and J by 5 bases, with 24 bases between the two germline ends. Germline-derived CDR1 and CDR2 are SNHLY and FYNNEI. The CDR3 is made up of 15 amino acids. CDR3 sequence: CAGKPPQGLGETQYF. In nucleotides, the CDR3 is TGTGCCGGCAAACCCCCCCAGGGGCTAGGGGAGACCCAGTACTTC.

V usage is TRBV2 and J usage is TRBJ1-1; D is ambiguous. V was clipped by 4 bases and J by 1 base, with 10 bases between them. The CDR3 runs to 14 residues. Germline V gene sequence: CDR1 SNHLY, CDR2 FYNNEI. The CDR3: CASSGSDGNTEAFF. CDR3 nucleotides: TGTGCCAGCAGTGGATCGGATGGGAACACTGAAGCTTTCTTT.

V is TRBV27 and J is TRBJ1-2; D is possibly TRBD1 (6 bases). V lost 4 bases, J lost 6 bases, and 18 bases lay in between. Per germline, CDR1 MNHEY and CDR2 SMNVEV (reference sequence). The CDR3 length is 15 residues. CDR3 loop: CASSSSQGGLNGYTF. The CDR3 nucleotides read TGTGCCAGCAGTTCGTCACAGGGAGGGTTGAATGGCTACACCTTC.

This chain connects TRBV30 to TRBJ1-1; D not certain. CDR1 and CDR2 from the germline V gene are GTSNPN and SVGIG (reference sequence). V shed 8 bases and J shed 4 bases, with 11 bases lying between them. This CDR3 contains 11 residues. The CDR3 sequence is CAHNRGTEAFF. DNA for the CDR3: TGTGCCCACAACCGGGGCACTGAAGCTTTCTTT.

This chain links TRBV21-1 with TRBJ1-2. TRBV21-1 has pseudogene status. The CDR3 has 14 amino acids. CDR3 sequence: CASSKIEVNYGYTF. The CDR3 coding sequence is TGTGCCAGCAGCAAAATTGAGGTAAACTATGGCTACACCTTC.

The chain is built from TRBV19 and TRBJ2-3; perhaps D is TRBD1 or TRBD2 (5 bases each). V lost 6 bases to trimming and J lost 9 bases, with 7 bases between them. CDR1 is LNHDA and CDR2 is SQIVND in the germline V gene (reference sequence). This CDR3 is built from 10 residues. The chain's CDR3 is CASRGRTQYF. CDR3 DNA sequence: TGTGCCAGTAGGGGACGCACGCAGTATTTT.

The chain is built from TRBV18 and TRBJ1-4, with D maybe TRBD1 (5 bases). The germline V gene has CDR1 KGHSH and CDR2 LQKENI. V was pared by 5 bases and J by 8 bases, with 12 bases between. This CDR3 region has 13 residues. CDR3 loop: CASSSQEGEKLFF. For the CDR3, the DNA is TGTGCCAGCTCAAGTCAGGAGGGGGAAAAACTGTTTTTT.

For the CDR3, the DNA is TGTGCCAGCTCTTCCGGGGGGGGCACTGAAGCTTTCTTT. It yields the protein CASSSGGGTEAFF. The chain uses TRBV18 and TRBJ1-1, with D perhaps matching TRBD1 (5 bases). CDR3 length equals 13 residues. CDR1 KGHSH and CDR2 LQKENI come from the germline V gene. V dropped 6 bases and J dropped 4 bases, with 12 bases sitting between them. The whole variable domain, filled in from reference TRBV18 and TRBJ1-1, reads NAGVMQNPRHLVRRRGQEARLRCSPMKGHSHVYWYRQLPEEGLKFMVYLQKENIIDESGMPKERFSAEFPKEGPSILRIQQVVRGDSAAYFCASSSGGGTEAFFGQGTRLTVV.

The chain carries TRBV27 and TRBJ1-6; maybe TRBD1 (5 bases). From germline, CDR1 is MNHEY and CDR2 SMNVEV (reference sequence). There are 14 residues in the CDR3. Trimming took off 3 bases at V and 9 bases at J, with 12 bases between the two ends. CDR3 amino acids: CASSFGGTGSPLHF. Written as DNA, the CDR3 is TGTGCCAGCAGTTTCGGGGGAACAGGTTCACCCCTCCACTTT.

The genes are TRBV24-1 and TRBJ1-5; D is unresolved. The CDR3 loop spans 16 amino acids. Between the trimmed V and J ends, which lost 3 bases and 4 bases, there was a span of 15 bases. In germline, CDR1 is KGHDR, CDR2 SFDVKD. The chain's CDR3 is CATSDPPRAPNQPQHF. CDR3 nucleotides: TGTGCCACCAGTGATCCCCCTCGGGCCCCGAATCAGCCCCAGCATTTT.

The V call is TRBV2, the J call TRBJ1-2, with 9 bases aligning to TRBD1. Trimming at V came to 4 bases and at J to 2 bases, leaving 8 bases not matched to a gene. The CDR3 consists of 16 residues. Per germline, CDR1 SNHLY and CDR2 FYNNEI. CDR3 coding DNA: TGTGCCAGCAGTGTCCTACGGGGACAGGGAAACTATGGCTACACCTTC. Protein product: CASSVLRGQGNYGYTF.

The chain links TRBV11-1 to TRBJ1-1; D unclear. Germline V gene sequence: CDR1 SGHAT, CDR2 FQDESV (reference sequence). CDR3 size: 15 residues. Trimming removed 1 base from V and 8 bases from J, with 17 bases in between. The CDR3 nucleotides read TGTGCCAGCAGCTTAGGGTCCCACGCACTCCTAGAAGCTTTCTTT. Its translation is CASSLGSHALLEAFF.

V gene TRBV19 combines with J gene TRBJ2-7, with D perhaps given as TRBD1 or TRBD2 (5 bases each). Trimming took 7 bases from V and 0 from J, leaving 7 bases between them. CDR3 size: 12 residues. CDR1 LNHDA and CDR2 SQIVND come from the germline V gene (reference sequence). The CDR3 DNA reads TGTGCCAGTATGGGGGACTCCTACGAGCAGTACTTC. Translating gives CASMGDSYEQYF.

This clone has just a few counts. The V gene is TRBV18, the J gene TRBJ2-7; D is uncertain. CDR3 length: 12 amino acids. Germline loops: CDR1 KGHSH, CDR2 LQKENI. Trimming pared 1 base from V and 12 bases from J, leaving 13 bases between. CDR3 sequence (DNA): TGTGCCAGCTCACCACTGGCGGAAGAGGTGTACTTC. Translating it yields CASSPLAEEVYF.

The J gene is TRBJ1-5, the V gene TRBV2, with D uncertain. Germline assignment: CDR1 SNHLY and CDR2 FYNNEI. CDR3 size: 15 residues. The V end was cut by 6 bases, the J end by 5 bases, with 17 bases between. The CDR3 bases are TGTGCCAGCAGAGGCGGGATAGGAACGGATCAGCCCCAGCATTTT. It encodes CASRGGIGTDQPQHF.

The chain carries TRBV2 and TRBJ1-1; 9 bases are a match to TRBD1. The CDR3 extends over 15 amino acids. Germline-derived CDR1 and CDR2 are SNHLY and FYNNEI. Trimming cost V 6 bases and J 2 bases; bases outside gene matches: 7. The CDR3 nucleotides read TGTGCCAGCAGCTTGACAGGGGGGCGCAACACTGAAGCTTTCTTT. It translates to CASSLTGGRNTEAFF.

This clone appeared once. This chain connects TRBV27 to TRBJ1-1; 9 nucleotides agree with TRBD1. CDR1 and CDR2 from the germline V gene are MNHEY and SMNVEV (reference sequence). The CDR3 is 17 residues long. V shed 6 bases and J 0 bases; nucleotides not matched to a gene: 11. This CDR3 reads CASSYRTGDGMNTEAFF. The CDR3, as DNA: TGTGCCAGCAGCTACAGGACAGGGGATGGCATGAACACTGAAGCTTTCTTT.

The chain employs TRBV7-9 and TRBJ1-1; tentatively, D is TRBD1 (5 bases). Trimming left V 2 bases short and J 7 bases short, with 14 bases between. Germline CDR1 reads SEHNR; CDR2 reads FQNEAQ (reference sequence). The CDR3 runs to 14 residues. CDR3 bases: TGTGCCAGCAGCTTACAGGGTGGGTTGGGTGAAGCTTTCTTT. Translated, it gives CASSLQGGLGEAFF.

The V and J genes are TRBV5-1 and TRBJ2-3; possible D gene TRBD1, 6 bases. The CDR3 is 14 amino acids. The germline CDR1 and CDR2 sequences are SGHRS and YFSETQ. Trimming took 3 bases from V and 1 from J, leaving 9 bases between them. In DNA, the CDR3 is TGCGCCAGCAGCTCCGCAGGGGGCACAGATACGCAGTATTTT. Amino acid sequence: CASSSAGGTDTQYF.

The chain couples TRBV19 to TRBJ1-1; D is possibly TRBD1 (5 bases). Looked up from germline, CDR1 is LNHDA and CDR2 is SQIVND (reference sequence). The CDR3 loop spans 11 amino acids. V shed 11 bases and J shed 2 bases, with 9 bases lying between them. The CDR3 spells CAGGTNTEAFF. In DNA form, the CDR3 reads TGTGCCGGGGGGACCAACACTGAAGCTTTCTTT.

The rearrangement joins TRBV29-1 to TRBJ1-2; 7 nucleotides align to TRBD1. There are 12 residues in the CDR3. J gave up 7 bases and V 3 bases, and 5 bases lay outside the gene matches. Germline values: CDR1 SQVTM, CDR2 ANQGSEA. The CDR3 loop is CSVDRGLGGYTF. The CDR3 bases are TGCAGCGTTGACAGGGGGTTAGGTGGCTACACCTTC.

In nucleotides, the CDR3 is TGTGCCACCAGTGATTTACTCGCCTGCGGGGGTGATCGAGAGATCCACACTGAAGCTTTCTTT. Protein product: CATSDLLACGGDREIHTEAFF. The genes are TRBV24-1 and TRBJ1-1, with D perhaps matching TRBD1 (5 bases). The length of the CDR3 is 21 residues. V was shortened by 1 base and J by 3 bases, with 29 bases between the two germline ends. Germline CDR1 is KGHDR and CDR2 is SFDVKD.

This sequence joins TRBV2 and TRBJ2-3; D gene uncertain. V dropped 5 bases and J dropped 5 bases, with 5 bases sitting between them. This CDR3 is 11 amino acids long. The germline CDR1 and CDR2 sequences are SNHLY and FYNNEI. CDR3 in amino acids: CASSRRDTQYF. For the CDR3, the DNA is TGTGCCAGCAGTCGACGAGATACGCAGTATTTT.

The chain couples TRBV4-3 to TRBJ2-3; D possibly corresponds to TRBD1 (6 bases). CDR1 and CDR2 (germline): LGHNA, YSLEER. The V and J ends lost 4 bases and 3 bases respectively, with 14 bases between them. There are 15 residues in the CDR3. CDR3 in DNA: TGCGCCAGCAGCCTACAGGGCTCCAGGACAGATACGCAGTATTTT. Its protein product is CASSLQGSRTDTQYF.

The V call is TRBV7-6, the J call TRBJ2-7; D is unclear. The CDR3 contains 16 residues. V was cut by 1 base and J by 0 bases, with 13 bases left in between. Germline loops: CDR1 SGHVS, CDR2 FNYEAQ. The CDR3 DNA is TGTGCCAGCAGCTTAGGTGCTGCGGATAGCTCCTACGAGCAGTACTTC. Protein product: CASSLGAADSSYEQYF.